This is a list of T cell receptor beta chains from one sample in a study of early T cells in non-severe SARS-CoV-2 infection. TCRdb used MiXCR to reprocess the 5' RACE reads, holding one entry per CDR3 protein. Among around 88,000 distinct CDR3 sequences listed, approximately 14% were seen once. Input material: whole blood. The receptors here all came from an adult who was a healthcare worker with PCR-confirmed SARS-CoV-2 infection or an uninfected control (not recorded which). Each CDR3 is given with its conserved first and last residue. A D gene is named only where the DNA matches it firmly. Not every row has a clone size; where given, it reads once, few, many or a size class.

clone size,J gene,V gene,D gene,CDR3 DNA,CDR3 protein
few,TRBJ1-4,TRBV11-2,-,TGTGCCAGCAGCTTAGGTTGGGAAAAACTGTTTTTT,CASSLGWEKLFF
few,TRBJ2-1,TRBV4-2,TRBD2,TGTGCATCTCTAGCGGACGGGAATGAGCAGTTCTTC,CASLADGNEQFF
few,TRBJ2-1,TRBV12-3/TRBV12-4,TRBD2,TGTGCCAGCAGCCCACATCTAGCGGGACTTAGGTTCTTC,CASSPHLAGLRFF
few,TRBJ2-1,TRBV2,-,TGTGCCAGCATCGGTACTAGCAGACTCTACAATGAGCAGTTCTTC,CASIGTSRLYNEQFF
-,TRBJ1-5,TRBV10-2,-,TGCGCCAGCACTCCTGGCAATCAGCCCCAGCATTTT,CASTPGNQPQHF
few,TRBJ1-1,TRBV14,TRBD1,TGTGCCAGCAGCGGACAGGTAAACACTGAAGCTTTCTTT,CASSGQVNTEAFF
many,TRBJ2-3,TRBV6-1,TRBD2,TGTGCCAGCAGTGAAGCGCGGCTAGCGGGGGCAGATACGCAGTATTTT,CASSEARLAGADTQYF
-,TRBJ2-1,TRBV29-1,TRBD2,TGCAGCGTTGACGCCGGACTAGCCCATGAGCAGTTCTTC,CSVDAGLAHEQFF
many,TRBJ2-7,TRBV20-1,-,TGCAGTGCTAGAGCCGGCAGGGAGCAGTACTTC,CSARAGREQYF
many,TRBJ1-1,TRBV12-3/TRBV12-4,-,TGTGCCAGCAGTTTAGGCGGGTTGACTGAAGCTTTCTTT,CASSLGGLTEAFF
many,TRBJ2-1,TRBV5-5,-,TGTGCCAGCAGCTTGGCGGCAGGGTCGTTTTACAATGAGCAGTTCTTC,CASSLAAGSFYNEQFF
few,TRBJ2-6,TRBV5-5,TRBD1,TGTGCCAGCAGCCTCCGGACAGGAAGGTCGGGGGCCAACGTCCTGACTTTC,CASSLRTGRSGANVLTF
few,TRBJ2-1,TRBV19,-,TGTGCCAGTAGTCGTTCCTTTAGCTCCTACAATGAGCAGTTCTTC,CASSRSFSSYNEQFF
few,TRBJ1-6,TRBV6-1,-,TGTGCCAGCAGCCTTACAGGGCCGACGGGTTCACCCCTCCACTTT,CASSLTGPTGSPLHF
few,TRBJ2-1,TRBV29-1,-,TGCAGCGTTGTCCCTAGGAATGAGCAGTTCTTC,CSVVPRNEQFF
-,TRBJ1-1,TRBV2,-,TGTGCCAGCAGTGTCCACGAAAACACTGAAGCTTTCTTT,CASSVHENTEAFF
many,TRBJ2-5,TRBV3-1,-,TGTGCCAGCAGCCTAAATCCCGGCCCCGTCTTC,CASSLNPGPVF
few,TRBJ2-3,TRBV7-6,TRBD2,TGTGCCAGCACCAAAATAGCGGGAGGGCCAAGCGATACGCAGTATTTT,CASTKIAGGPSDTQYF
few,TRBJ1-1,TRBV6-5,-,TGTGCCAGCAGTTATGCGCGGGGCACTGAAGCTTTCTTT,CASSYARGTEAFF
few,TRBJ1-1,TRBV29-1,-,TGCAGCGTTCAGAACGGAATGAACACTGAAGCTTTCTTT,CSVQNGMNTEAFF
many,TRBJ1-5,TRBV11-2,-,TGTGCCAGCAGCCCCGAAAACGTAAACAATCAGCCCCAGCATTTT,CASSPENVNNQPQHF
many,TRBJ2-7,TRBV7-2,TRBD2,TGTGCCAGCAGCAAAACTAGCGGGAGTCAATACGAGCAGTACTTC,CASSKTSGSQYEQYF
many,TRBJ2-4,TRBV20-1,TRBD2,TGCAGTGCTAGAGAGGTAGCGGGAGTGGGTGACATTCAGTACTTC,CSAREVAGVGDIQYF
few,TRBJ2-3,TRBV7-6,TRBD2,TGTGCCAGCAGCTTAATACTAGCGGCTACAGATACGCAGTATTTT,CASSLILAATDTQYF
-,TRBJ2-5,TRBV5-4,TRBD1,TGTGCCAGCAGCCCTTCGGGACAGATGTCCCAAGAGACCCAGTACTTC,CASSPSGQMSQETQYF
-,TRBJ2-7,TRBV7-2,TRBD1,TGTGCCAGCAGACTAACCACAGGGGGCGGGGAGCAGTACTTC,CASRLTTGGGEQYF
many,TRBJ1-3,TRBV12-5,-,TGTGCTAGTGGTTCGGGACGCGATGGAAACACCATATATTTT,CASGSGRDGNTIYF
-,TRBJ2-1,TRBV20-1,TRBD1,TGCAGTGCCCAGGAAGGGACAGGACCGTACAATGAGCAGTTCTTC,CSAQEGTGPYNEQFF
few,TRBJ2-3,TRBV7-9,TRBD2,TGTGCCAGCAGCTTAGAGACGGGAGGGCCCACAGATACGCAGTATTTT,CASSLETGGPTDTQYF
few,TRBJ1-5,TRBV7-9,-,TGTGCCAGCAGCTTGTCAAACCCTCTGGGTCAGCCCCAGCATTTT,CASSLSNPLGQPQHF
-,TRBJ2-7,TRBV3-1,-,TGTGCCAGCAGCCTCGGGCCCGGACTACCATACGAGCAGTACTTC,CASSLGPGLPYEQYF
-,TRBJ2-3,TRBV9,-,TGTGCCAGCAGCGCCCGGGACTTCAATCCGGATACGCAGTATTTT,CASSARDFNPDTQYF
few,TRBJ2-7,TRBV12-3/TRBV12-4,TRBD1,TGTGCCAGCAGTAAGACAGGGTGGGTCTACGAGCAGTACTTC,CASSKTGWVYEQYF
few,TRBJ2-1,TRBV11-2,TRBD2,TGTGCCAGCAGCTTAGCCCGCGGGGGTAATGAGCAGTTCTTC,CASSLARGGNEQFF
few,TRBJ1-1,TRBV12-3/TRBV12-4,TRBD1,TGTGCCAGCAGTCCGGACAGGTCCCCGATGAACACTGAAGCTTTCTTT,CASSPDRSPMNTEAFF
-,TRBJ2-7,TRBV5-1,-,TGCGCCAGCAGCTCGGGACGGTCTATAGCCGGAACGGAATACGAGCAGTACTTC,CASSSGRSIAGTEYEQYF
few,TRBJ2-4,TRBV7-2,-,TGTGCCAGCAGCCCGGGGACAAGGGAAAACATTCAGTACTTC,CASSPGTRENIQYF
few,TRBJ2-7,TRBV9,-,TGTGCCAGCAGCCCCCGGGACGGACCCTACGAGCAGTACTTC,CASSPRDGPYEQYF
few,TRBJ2-7,TRBV21-1,-,TGTGCCAGCAGCAAAGATCGGGCGGGAGGGCAGAACGAGCAGTACTTC,CASSKDRAGGQNEQYF
-,TRBJ2-3,TRBV20-1,TRBD2,TGCAGTGCTAGAGATTATGGGACTAGCGGATCCACAGATACGCAGTATTTT,CSARDYGTSGSTDTQYF
many,TRBJ2-1,TRBV29-1,TRBD2,TGCAGCGTTTTGCGGGGAGGGAATTACAATGAGCAGTTCTTC,CSVLRGGNYNEQFF
once,TRBJ2-3,TRBV7-9,-,TGTGCCAGCAGCCTTCGACAGCAGAGCACAGATACGCAGTATTTT,CASSLRQQSTDTQYF
many,TRBJ1-1,TRBV10-2,-,TGCGCCAGCAGTGGGGGCGGGGGGAGGACTGAAGCTTTCTTT,CASSGGGGRTEAFF
once,TRBJ1-2,TRBV5-4,-,TGTGCCAGCAGCTTGCTGGGAGGAGGGTATGGCTACACCTTC,CASSLLGGGYGYTF
few,TRBJ2-7,TRBV6-6,-,TGTGCCAGCAGTTTGCAGGCCTTAGGGCAGTACTTC,CASSLQALGQYF
-,TRBJ1-5,TRBV28,-,TGTGCCAGCAGTTTGATCGATAGGGGGGATCAGCCCCAGCATTTT,CASSLIDRGDQPQHF
many,TRBJ1-2,TRBV18,-,TGTGCCAGCTCACCACCGGAACAGGCAGGCCCTTATGGCTACACCTTC,CASSPPEQAGPYGYTF
-,TRBJ1-1,TRBV28,TRBD1,TGTGCCAGCAGGGCAGGGGGCTTCACTGAAGCTTTCTTT,CASRAGGFTEAFF
-,TRBJ2-7,TRBV4-1,-,TGCGCCAGCAGCCAAGGGTCAGGAAACGAGCAGTACTTC,CASSQGSGNEQYF
-,TRBJ2-1,TRBV12-3/TRBV12-4,TRBD2,TGTGCCAGCAGTTTAGAGGTAACGGGAGGCCCCTCCTACAATGAGCAGTTCTTC,CASSLEVTGGPSYNEQFF
-,TRBJ1-2,TRBV6-5,TRBD1,TGTGCCAGCCTAGGAAGGGCAGGGGGCTTTCTGGGCTACACCTTC,CASLGRAGGFLGYTF
-,TRBJ2-7,TRBV28,TRBD1,TGTGCCAGCATCCCGGGACAGGGACCCTCCTACGAGCAGTACTTC,CASIPGQGPSYEQYF
few,TRBJ1-1,TRBV27,TRBD1,TGTGCCAGCAGTCGCAACAGGGGGCCCGAAGCTTTCTTT,CASSRNRGPEAFF